The 30 T cell receptor beta chains below were found in one sample sequenced in a study of blood T cell repertoires in COVID-19. Sequencing used immunoSEQ multiplex PCR; TCRdb keeps in-frame clones, though not all of them. The repertoire holds around 39,000 clones, 86% seen once, with 7% to 9% in the top ten. Sequencing input: peripheral blood. The source of these receptors is a man aged 55-75 years with active COVID-19.

V and J are TRBV27 and TRBJ1-4; 8 bases line up with TRBD1. Per the germline V gene, CDR1 is MNHEY and CDR2 is SMNVEV (reference sequence). After removal of 6 bases from V and 13 bases from J, the junction contained 10 bases not matched to a gene. CDR3 length: 13 amino acids. CDR3 loop: CASSPGQEEALFF. In nucleotides, the CDR3 is TGTGCCAGCAGCCCGGGACAGGAGGAAGCACTGTTTTTT.

The rearrangement uses TRBV4-1 and TRBJ2-5; 12 nucleotides agree with TRBD2. Germline CDR1 is MGHRA and CDR2 is YSYEKL. This CDR3 spans 15 amino acids. The V segment lost 1 base and the J segment 5 bases; nucleotides outside the gene matches: 2. CDR3 in DNA: TGCGCCAGCAGCCAAGGACTAGCGGGAGTCGAGACCCAGTACTTC. Amino acid sequence: CASSQGLAGVETQYF.

This chain connects TRBV7-9 to TRBJ2-3; tentatively, D is TRBD2 (6 bases). Trimming stripped 2 bases from V and 5 bases from J, with 11 bases between. This CDR3 spans 14 amino acids. Germline lookup yields CDR1 SEHNR and CDR2 FQNEAQ (reference sequence). CDR3 protein: CASSLFGSGDTQYF. The CDR3 DNA reads TGTGCCAGCAGCTTATTCGGGAGTGGAGATACGCAGTATTTT.

V usage is TRBV5-1 and J usage is TRBJ2-1; 10 bases are shared with TRBD2. The V segment lost 4 bases and the J segment 5 bases; nucleotides outside the gene matches: 3. The CDR3 runs 14 residues. The germline gives CDR1 SGHRS, CDR2 YFSETQ. CDR3 coding DNA: TGCGCCAGCAGCCCCACTAGCGGGAACAATGAGCAGTTCTTC. It specifies CASSPTSGNNEQFF.

The rearrangement uses TRBV25-1 and TRBJ1-2; 7 bases match TRBD1. The CDR3 totals 13 residues. The ends lost 5 bases at V and 4 bases at J; junction bases unmatched: 4. Germline CDR1 MGHDK, CDR2 SYGVNS. The CDR3 loop is CASSKGAGYGYTF. The CDR3 coding sequence is TGTGCCAGCAGTAAGGGGGCAGGCTATGGCTACACCTTC.

The count of this clone is one. V gene TRBV6-4 combines with J gene TRBJ2-2, with a tentative D call TRBD2 (5 bases). Germline CDR1 reads MRHNA; CDR2 reads SNTAGT. Trimming removed 6 bases at V and 8 bases at J, with 10 bases between. The CDR3 runs 12 residues. CDR3 residues: CASSGIGGELFF. CDR3 sequence (DNA): TGTGCCAGCAGCGGGATTGGTGGGGAGCTGTTTTTT.

This clone appeared once. V is TRBV3-1 (or the pseudogene TRBV3-2) and J is TRBJ1-6; tentatively, D is TRBD1 (5 bases). The germline V gene encodes CDR1 LGHDT and CDR2 YNNKEL (reference sequence). V was shortened by 4 bases and J by 9 bases, with 13 bases between the two germline ends. This CDR3 is 14 amino acids long. CDR3 protein: CASSPGGSGSPLHF. The CDR3 region has the DNA TGTGCCAGCAGCCCCGGGGGTTCGGGTTCACCCCTCCACTTT.

The chain recombines TRBV5-1 with TRBJ2-3, with 11 nucleotides matching TRBD2. V lost 3 bases, J lost 4 bases, and 4 bases stayed unmatched. CDR1 is SGHRS and CDR2 is YFSETQ in the germline V gene. The CDR3 is 15 amino acids. CDR3 nucleotides: TGCGCCAGCAGCTCGACTAGCGGGATGTCAGATACGCAGTATTTT. Translating gives CASSSTSGMSDTQYF.

The chain uses TRBV19 and TRBJ1-2; 9 bases match TRBD1. Per germline, CDR1 LNHDA and CDR2 SQIVND (reference sequence). The CDR3 spans 16 residues. The V segment lost 5 bases and the J segment 6 bases; nucleotides outside the gene matches: 13. The CDR3 spells CASSPRGQGRADGYTF. In DNA, the CDR3 is TGTGCCAGTAGTCCCAGGGGACAGGGTCGGGCAGATGGCTACACCTTC.

This sequence joins TRBV19 and TRBJ2-2, with D possibly TRBD1 on 6 matching bases. The CDR3 extends over 14 amino acids. V shed 8 bases and J shed 5 bases, with 15 bases lying between them. The V gene's germline CDR1 is LNHDA and CDR2 SQIVND (reference sequence). CDR3 DNA: TGTGCCAGTCAAACCCAGGGGCGAACCGGGGAGCTGTTTTTT. It specifies CASQTQGRTGELFF.

The chain has TRBV10-3 and TRBJ2-1, with a possible D match to TRBD2 (5 bases). Deletions cut 1 base from V and 7 bases from J, with 14 bases between. The CDR3 is 15 residues long. The germline gives CDR1 ENHRY, CDR2 SYGVKD. The CDR3: CAISEFASGKNEQFF. The CDR3 region has the DNA TGTGCCATCAGTGAGTTTGCCTCGGGAAAGAATGAGCAGTTCTTC.

The chain has TRBV19 and TRBJ2-1; 7 nucleotides match TRBD2. The V and J ends lost 11 bases and 5 bases, in that order; junction bases with no gene match: 15. The CDR3 covers 15 residues. Germline CDR1 is LNHDA and CDR2 is SQIVND (reference sequence). The CDR3 loop reads CALTAGGSLHNEQFF. The CDR3 nucleotides are TGTGCCTTAACAGCGGGCGGGAGTCTCCACAATGAGCAGTTCTTC.

The chain links TRBV3-1 (or the pseudogene TRBV3-2) to TRBJ2-5; weak D call: TRBD1 (5 bases). V shed 0 bases and J shed 5 bases, with 10 bases lying between them. The CDR3 contains 14 residues. CDR1 LGHDT and CDR2 YNNKEL come from the germline V gene (reference sequence). The CDR3 DNA follows: TGTGCCAGCAGCCAAGATCTGGGGCGGGAGACCCAGTACTTC. Its translation: CASSQDLGRETQYF.

The CDR3 protein is CSVVTSGGETQYF. The CDR3 DNA sequence: TGCAGCGTAGTGACTAGCGGAGGGGAGACCCAGTACTTC. V is TRBV29-1 and J is TRBJ2-5, with 9 bases aligning to TRBD2. The CDR3 contains 13 residues. Germline V gene data show CDR1 as SQVTM and CDR2 as ANQGSEA. J lost 5 bases, V lost 6 bases, and 7 bases had no gene match.

The J gene is TRBJ2-7, the V gene TRBV7-2, with D maybe TRBD2 (5 bases). Germline V lookup: CDR1 SGHTA, CDR2 FQGNSA. The germline V and J ends were trimmed by 2 bases and 0 bases, with 14 bases remaining between them. The CDR3 runs 16 residues. As DNA, the CDR3 is TGTGCCAGCAGCTTAAGGCCCGGGATTGGCTCCTACGAGCAGTACTTC. The encoded protein is CASSLRPGIGSYEQYF.

The V call is TRBV6-6, the J call TRBJ2-1, with D perhaps matching TRBD2 (6 bases). The CDR3 sequence is 15 residues long. Germline values: CDR1 MNHNY, CDR2 SVGAGI (reference sequence). Trimming took 6 bases from V and 1 from J, leaving 13 bases between them. CDR3 sequence (DNA): TGTGCCAGCAGGGTTGGAGGGGATTCCTACAATGAGCAGTTCTTC. Residues: CASRVGGDSYNEQFF.

CDR3 sequence reads: CASINLVAGGVNEQFF. The DNA for the CDR3 is TGTGCCAGCATCAATTTAGTGGCGGGAGGGGTCAATGAGCAGTTCTTC. This chain links TRBV27 with TRBJ2-1, with 9 bases lining up with TRBD2. Germline V CDR1 and CDR2: MNHEY, SMNVEV (reference sequence). Unmatched junction bases numbered 13, after V lost 7 bases and J lost 6 bases. The CDR3 is 16 residues long.

CDR3 sequence reads: CASRQGTDSGYTF. The CDR3 bases are TGTGCCAGCAGACAGGGGACCGATTCTGGCTACACCTTC. The genes are TRBV6-5 and TRBJ1-2; TRBD1 matches 7 bases. The CDR3 consists of 13 residues. J gave up 7 bases and V 6 bases, and 8 bases lay outside the gene matches. Germline loops: CDR1 MNHEY, CDR2 SVGAGI.

This chain's CDR3 is CASSLPPRGTYNSPLHF. Written as DNA, the CDR3 is TGTGCCAGTAGCCTGCCCCCCAGGGGCACCTATAATTCACCCCTCCACTTT. The chain recombines TRBV19 with TRBJ1-6, with D possibly matching TRBD1 (6 bases). V lost 6 bases and J 2 bases, leaving 17 bases between the germline ends. The CDR3 length is 17 residues. Germline-derived CDR1 and CDR2 are LNHDA and SQIVND (reference sequence).

This chain uses TRBV12-3 or TRBV12-4 with TRBJ1-1; D is possibly TRBD1 (6 bases). The CDR3 has 11 amino acids. The ends were cut back, 6 bases at V and 6 bases at J, with 8 bases in the middle. CDR3 region: CASSNRAEAFF. The CDR3, as DNA: TGTGCCAGCAGCAACAGGGCTGAAGCTTTCTTT.

V usage is TRBV15 and J usage is TRBJ2-3; 11 bases are shared with TRBD2. Losses at the gene ends were 2 bases for V and 2 bases for J; bases not matched to a gene: 3. The CDR3 extends over 16 amino acids. Per germline, CDR1 LNHNV and CDR2 YYDKDF (reference sequence). The CDR3 region is CATSRLAGGLTDTQYF. Here the CDR3 DNA reads TGTGCCACCAGCAGATTAGCGGGGGGGCTCACAGATACGCAGTATTTT.

The genes are TRBV25-1 and TRBJ2-3; the match to TRBD2 covers 10 bases. With 8 bases clipped from V and 6 bases from J, the junction kept 17 bases outside the gene matches. This CDR3 has 17 amino acids. CDR1 MGHDK and CDR2 SYGVNS come from the germline V gene. CDR3 coding DNA: TGTGCCAGCCAAACCACCCGGACTAGCGGAGGGGGCGATACGCAGTATTTT. Its translation is CASQTTRTSGGGDTQYF.

This clone appeared a single time. This chain links TRBV2 with TRBJ2-1; D unresolved. Trimming took off 7 bases at V and 3 bases at J, with 7 bases between the two ends. The CDR3 has 12 amino acids. Germline loops: CDR1 SNHLY, CDR2 FYNNEI. The CDR3, as DNA: TGTGCCAGCAACACAGACTACAATGAGCAGTTCTTC. It specifies CASNTDYNEQFF.

The chain has TRBV27 and TRBJ2-2; TRBD1 is a possible D gene (6 bases). The germline gives CDR1 MNHEY, CDR2 SMNVEV (reference sequence). This CDR3 contains 13 residues. V was clipped by 4 bases and J by 7 bases, with 10 bases between them. In DNA, the CDR3 is TGTGCCAGCAGTTGGACAGTCCACGGGGAGCTGTTTTTT. Translation gives CASSWTVHGELFF.

V is TRBV11-2 and J is TRBJ2-7; D call uncertain. Germline CDR1 is SGHAT and CDR2 is FQNNGV. The CDR3 covers 13 residues. Between the trimmed V and J ends, which lost 1 base and 2 bases, there was a span of 6 bases. CDR3 residues: CASSLVSPYEQYF. The CDR3 DNA sequence: TGTGCCAGCAGCTTAGTGTCTCCCTACGAGCAGTACTTC. The full variable domain, with the rest looked up from reference TRBV11-2 and TRBJ2-7, is EAGVAQSPRYKIIEKRQSVAFWCNPISGHATLYWYQQILGQGPKLLIQFQNNGVVDDSQLPKDRFSAERLKGVDSTLKIQPAKLEDSAVYLCASSLVSPYEQYFGPGTRLTVT.

This chain links TRBV6-5 with TRBJ2-7; TRBD1 might be the D (6 bases). The CDR3 consists of 12 residues. V was shortened by 9 bases and J by 5 bases, with 14 bases between the two germline ends. The germline V gene has CDR1 MNHEY and CDR2 SVGAGI. Written as DNA, the CDR3 is TGTGCCAGTGAATTACAGGGCGACGAGCAGTACTTC. It encodes CASELQGDEQYF.

The chain uses TRBV6-5 and TRBJ1-1; D is possibly TRBD1 (5 bases). V shed 2 bases and J shed 0 bases, with 10 bases lying between them. The CDR3 covers 15 residues. CDR1 and CDR2 (germline): MNHEY, SVGAGI. CDR3 residues: CASSYERQLNTEAFF. DNA of the CDR3: TGTGCCAGCAGTTACGAGAGACAGCTGAACACTGAAGCTTTCTTT.

The rearrangement joins TRBV5-1 to TRBJ1-3; 7 bases agree with TRBD1. V trimming: 4 bases; J trimming: 8 bases; junction bases outside the gene matches: 3. The CDR3 covers 12 residues. CDR1 SGHRS and CDR2 YFSETQ come from the germline V gene. The CDR3 bases are TGCGCCAGCAGCCTAGGACAGGACACCATATATTTT. Protein: CASSLGQDTIYF. The entire variable domain, with the rest obtained from reference TRBV5-1 and TRBJ1-3, is as follows: KAGVTQTPRYLIKTRGQQVTLSCSPISGHRSVSWYQQTPGQGLQFLFEYFSETQRNKGNFPGRFSGRQFSNSRSEMNVSTLELGDSALYLCASSLGQDTIYFGEGSWLTVV.

The chain carries TRBV11-2 and TRBJ1-2, with TRBD1 as a possible D gene (5 bases). Trimming shortened V by 2 bases and J by 2 bases, and 12 bases separated the two germline ends. The CDR3 is 15 amino acids. Germline CDR1 is SGHAT and CDR2 is FQNNGV. The CDR3 region is CASSLMAGINYGYTF. The CDR3 DNA reads as TGTGCCAGCAGCTTAATGGCAGGGATAAACTATGGCTACACCTTC.

This rearrangement joins TRBV7-2 to TRBJ2-3; TRBD1 matches at 9 bases. Germline V gene lookup returns CDR1 SGHTA and CDR2 FQGNSA. J was trimmed by 2 bases and V by 3 bases; bases with no gene match: 3. The CDR3 length is 15 residues. The CDR3 DNA sequence: TGTGCCAGCAGCTTCGACAGGGGGATCACAGATACGCAGTATTTT. Its translation: CASSFDRGITDTQYF.